A selection of T cell receptor beta chains follows, all from one sample in a study of prognosis after radiotherapy for stage I lung cancer. TCRdb ran MiXCR on the multiplex PCR reads and lists one entry per CDR3 protein. The sample has 45,000 to 60,000 distinct CDR3 sequences, 30% to 35% seen once. The specimen was PBMCs, collected before or after stereotactic body radiation therapy (not recorded which). Receptors originate from a donor of 50 years or more with non-small cell lung cancer. Both conserved end residues are part of each CDR3. The D gene is left open where the match is weak. Where a row states a size, it is once, few, many or the class of an expanded clone; other rows omit it.

TRBD1	many	14	TRBV28	TRBJ2-7	TGTGCCAGCAGTGCCGGGACAGGCTCCTACGAGCAGTACTTC	CASSAGTGSYEQYF
TRBD2	many	15	TRBV24-1	TRBJ2-7	TGTGCCACCAGTGATGGGACTAGCGGGAGCCTCGAGCAGTACTTC	CATSDGTSGSLEQYF
TRBD1	many	16	TRBV28	TRBJ2-7	TGTGCCAGCAGTAACCGATTAGGGACAGAAGACTACGAGCAGTACTTC	CASSNRLGTEDYEQYF
NA	NA	15	TRBV25-1	TRBJ2-1	TGTACCAGCAGTGAAGTGAGGGGTATACACAATGAGCAGTTCTTC	CTSSEVRGIHNEQFF
NA	many	19	TRBV3-2	TRBJ2-1	TGTGCCAGCAGCTCAAGGATGCGTGGACTAACTACCTCCTACAATGAGCAGTTCTTC	CASSSRMRGLTTSYNEQFF
TRBD2	NA	15	TRBV5-1	TRBJ2-1	TGCGCCGGCAGCTTGGAGGGACTAGCGGGAGAGCATAGGTTCTTC	CAGSLEGLAGEHRFF
TRBD2	NA	18	TRBV11-3	TRBJ2-1	TGTGCCAGCAGCTTAGGGACTAGCGGGATGAGCTCCTACAATGAGCAGTTCTTC	CASSLGTSGMSSYNEQFF
TRBD2	many	15	TRBV7-8	TRBJ2-1	TGTGCCAGCAGCTCCTCTAGCGGGAGGGCGAGTGAGCAGTTCTTC	CASSSSSGRASEQFF
TRBD2	many	17	TRBV11-3	TRBJ2-1	TGTGCCAGCAGCTCCGCCTCTTCTAGCGGGAGGTTCAATGAGCAGTTCTTC	CASSSASSSGRFNEQFF
NA	many	12	TRBV7-2	TRBJ2-5	TGTGCCAGCAGCTCCCCCGGTGGGACCCAGTACTTC	CASSSPGGTQYF
NA	few	13	TRBV7-9	TRBJ1-1	TGTGCCTGCCAGCCCTCTGGCAGCGCTGAAGCTTTCTTT	CACQPSGSAEAFF
TRBD2	once	13	TRBV3-1	TRBJ2-3	TGTACCAGCGGCGGGGGATGCACAGATACGCAGTATTTT	CTSGGGCTDTQYF
TRBD2	many	17	TRBV7-2	TRBJ2-2	TGTGCCAGCAGCTTACTAGCGGGAGGACTGAACACCGGGGAGCTGTTTTTT	CASSLLAGGLNTGELFF
NA	NA	14	TRBV7-9	TRBJ1-3	TGTGCCAGCAGCTTAAGCAGCTCTGGAAACACCATATATTTT	CASSLSSSGNTIYF
NA	many	14	TRBV9	TRBJ1-3	TGTGCCCTACTATCCGGGGCAGAAGGAAACACCATATATTTT	CALLSGAEGNTIYF
NA	many	13	TRBV20-1	TRBJ1-1	TGCAGTGCTAGAAGTGTTTCAGGCACTGAAGCTTTCTTT	CSARSVSGTEAFF
NA	many	15	TRBV5-5	TRBJ1-2	TGTGCCAGCAGCTTGTATTCCGGGACGGGAGAGGGCTACACCTTC	CASSLYSGTGEGYTF
NA	many	16	TRBV14	TRBJ2-7	TGTGCCAGCAGCCCGCACTCCGGGACGGCTCGCGGCGAGCAGTACTTC	CASSPHSGTARGEQYF
TRBD2	many	15	TRBV20-1	TRBJ2-1	TGCAGTGCCTCTAGGACTAGCGGGCCCTACAATGAGCAGTTCTTC	CSASRTSGPYNEQFF
NA	many	12	TRBV19	TRBJ1-2	TGTGCCAGCGCCTCGATCGGCTATGGCTACACCTTC	CASASIGYGYTF
TRBD2	NA	15	TRBV7-3	TRBJ2-3	TGTGCCAGCAGCCCCCAGGGACTAGCTGTAGGGATACTGTATTTT	CASSPQGLAVGILYF